This T cell receptor beta chain was obtained from a study of shared clonotypes between healthy human individuals. Across the study: The study used three CD4 naive, three CD4 memory, two CD8 naive and one CD8 memory plate per donor.

Remarks on this clone: Its target is not known.

This CDR3 comprises 16 residues. Per the germline V gene, CDR1 is SGHTA and CDR2 is FQGTGA. With 2 bases clipped from V and 2 bases from J, the junction kept 5 bases outside the gene matches. Authors' processing steps: Junction-only sequences without quality scores were provided by ImmunoSEQ, so filtering was different. Clones were sequenced by immunoSEQ multiplex PCR, and TCRdb holds only the in-frame ones, with some missing. V and J calls plus clone size are reproduced from that table; the DNA served to infer D and trimming. The sample lists more than 850,000 clones, approximately 80% occurring once. Findings and limits, study-wide: Generally, naive subsets came out with larger estimated richness than memory subsets.

Material for sequencing was memory CD4+ T cells from PBMCs. The subset is: CD45RA-negative fraction. The genes are TRBV7-3 and TRBJ2-7, with TRBD2 identical over 11 bases. This clonotype was sampled from a man aged 18 to 35 in good health. Some clones in this sample may be carry-over from other donors' samples. CDR3 DNA: TGTGCCAGCAGCTTAGAGGGGACTAGCGGAGCCTACGAGCAGTACTTC. This translates into CASSLEGTSGAYEQYF.